This entry lists 17 T cell receptor beta chains sequenced from one sample in a study of shared clonotypes between healthy human individuals. Produced via immunoSEQ multiplex PCR; TCRdb's table is partial and in-frame only. The data show some 320,000 clones, around 90% seen once. What was sequenced was memory CD8+ T cells sorted from blood. The sample's subset: CD45RO+ cells pooled with CCR7-negative TemRA cells. The receptors stem from a man younger than 35 in good health.

The gene calls are TRBV15 and TRBJ2-1; 8 positions match TRBD1. Germline CDR1 and CDR2: LNHNV and YYDKDF (reference sequence). The CDR3 has 16 amino acids. V was pared by 3 bases and J by 5 bases, with 9 bases of the junction left unmatched. The CDR3 is CATSRSPGTGHNEQFF. The CDR3 nucleotides read TGTGCCACCAGCAGGTCCCCCGGGACAGGACACAATGAGCAGTTCTTC. Full variable domain (outside the CDR3, taken from reference TRBV15 and TRBJ2-1): DAMVIQNPRYQVTQFGKPVTLSCSQTLNHNVMYWYQQKSSQAPKLLFHYYDKDFNNEADTPDNFQSRRPNTSFCFLDIRSPGLGDTAMYLCATSRSPGTGHNEQFFGPGTRLTVL.

There are many counts of this clone. The chain links TRBV2 to TRBJ1-2; maybe TRBD1 (6 bases). CDR3 length equals 13 residues. V lost 3 bases and J lost 8, with 13 bases in between. Germline CDR1 reads SNHLY; CDR2 reads FYNNEI. CDR3 in amino acids: CASSDDRREGYTF. CDR3 in DNA: TGTGCCAGCAGTGACGACAGGCGGGAGGGCTACACCTTC.

The chain carries TRBV5-6 and TRBJ2-7, with 8 bases fitting TRBD2. The CDR3 runs 14 residues. CDR1 SGHDT and CDR2 YYEEEE come from the germline V gene. V lost 4 bases, J lost 7 bases, and 10 bases stayed unmatched. The CDR3 sequence: CASSLSGSEWEQYF. The CDR3 DNA follows: TGTGCCAGCAGCCTCAGCGGGAGTGAGTGGGAGCAGTACTTC.

This chain joins TRBV6-5 and TRBJ1-2; TRBD1 is a possible D gene (5 bases). V was shortened by 7 bases and J by 2 bases, with 14 bases between the two germline ends. The CDR3 covers 14 residues. Germline loops: CDR1 MNHEY, CDR2 SVGAGI. For the CDR3, the DNA is TGTGCCAGCACCCCAGGAGGGGAAAACTATGGCTACACCTTC. Protein: CASTPGGENYGYTF.

The genes are TRBV2 and TRBJ2-1, with 10 bases fitting TRBD2. The CDR3 length is 18 residues. The V and J ends lost 8 bases and 6 bases, in that order; junction bases with no gene match: 19. Germline V lookup: CDR1 SNHLY, CDR2 FYNNEI. DNA of the CDR3: TGTGCCAGCCCTGGGAAGGTATTGGTACTAGCGGGGACCAATGAGCAGTTCTTC. Its protein is CASPGKVLVLAGTNEQFF.

This clone was detected once. The chain uses TRBV4-3 and TRBJ2-2, with D unresolved. Trimming cost V 0 bases and J 0 bases, with 11 bases left between them. This CDR3 region has 17 residues. Per the germline V gene, CDR1 is LGHNA and CDR2 is YSLEER. The CDR3 DNA reads TGCGCCAGCAGCCAAGAATTTGCCAATACGAACACCGGGGAGCTGTTTTTT. Amino acids: CASSQEFANTNTGELFF.

This clone was seen only a few times. The rearrangement joins TRBV4-2 to TRBJ1-6, with a tentative D call TRBD1 (6 bases). Trimming shortened V by 0 bases and J by 10 bases, and 10 bases separated the two germline ends. The germline V gene has CDR1 LGHNA and CDR2 YNFKEQ. CDR3 length: 14 residues. The CDR3 nucleotides read TGTGCCAGCAGCCAAGACCCAGGGGTCTCACCCCTCCACTTT. It codes for CASSQDPGVSPLHF.

This clone was picked up many times. The junction and the germline gene differ at one end; a read error may be behind it. The CDR3 sequence is CASSLHGGLSPF. CDR3 nucleotide sequence: TGTGCCAGCAGTTTACACGGGGGTTTGTCCCCCTTC. The chain uses TRBV27 and TRBJ2-7; weak D call: TRBD2 (6 bases). The germline V gene encodes CDR1 MNHEY and CDR2 SMNVEV (reference sequence). CDR3 size: 12 residues.

About this clone: The same CDR3 is also encoded by other DNA sequences in this sample. V is TRBV11-2 and J is TRBJ2-5; D is unresolved. Germline-derived CDR1 and CDR2 are SGHAT and FQNNGV. The CDR3 consists of 14 residues. The V end lost 1 base, the J end lost 1 base, and 7 bases lay between the germline ends. In DNA, the CDR3 is TGTGCCAGCAGCTTAGTAGGCAGCCAAGAGACCCAGTACTTC. Amino acids: CASSLVGSQETQYF.

This chain links TRBV28 with TRBJ2-3, with unresolved D. The CDR3 totals 16 residues. The germline gives CDR1 MDHEN, CDR2 SYDVKM. V lost 3 bases to trimming and J lost 0 bases, with 13 bases between them. The CDR3 region is CASSFRTATSTDTQYF. The CDR3 nucleotides read TGTGCCAGCAGTTTCCGAACAGCAACTAGCACAGATACGCAGTATTTT.

This chain uses TRBV10-2 with TRBJ2-3; 12 nucleotides match TRBD2. J lost 5 bases, V lost 2 bases, and 5 bases had no gene match. This CDR3 is built from 16 residues. Germline V lookup: CDR1 WSHSY, CDR2 SAAADI. The CDR3 region has the DNA TGCGCCAGCAGTGAGAGACTAGCGGGAGTTAAAGATACGCAGTATTTT. Amino acid sequence: CASSERLAGVKDTQYF.

This rearrangement joins TRBV6-5 to TRBJ2-7; TRBD1 aligns across 7 bases. Germline V CDR1 and CDR2: MNHEY, SVGAGI. The CDR3 has 16 residues. V shed 0 bases, J shed 2 bases, and the junction held 7 bases outside the gene matches. CDR3 protein: CASSYSSGQATYEQYF. CDR3 sequence (DNA): TGTGCCAGCAGTTACTCGAGTGGACAGGCTACCTACGAGCAGTACTTC.

J is TRBJ2-7 and V is TRBV30; 9 positions match TRBD1. Germline trimming cut 3 bases from V and 5 bases from J; bases unmatched to any gene: 5. CDR1 is GTSNPN and CDR2 is SVGIG in the germline V gene (reference sequence). This CDR3 region has 13 residues. Here the CDR3 reads CAWSGQGWDEQYF. For the CDR3, the DNA is TGTGCCTGGAGCGGACAGGGGTGGGACGAGCAGTACTTC.

The rearrangement joins TRBV29-1 to TRBJ2-5, with 8 positions matching TRBD2. This CDR3 has 15 amino acids. V lost 5 bases and J lost 2; bases outside the gene matches: 10. The germline gives CDR1 SQVTM, CDR2 ANQGSEA. CDR3 sequence reads: CSVPPGGGTQETQYF. CDR3 nucleotides: TGCAGCGTTCCTCCGGGCGGGGGGACGCAAGAGACCCAGTACTTC.

The chain links TRBV7-9 to TRBJ2-3; D tentatively reads TRBD1 or TRBD2 (7 bases each). V lost 6 bases and J 6 bases, leaving 25 bases between the germline ends. Germline V gene sequence: CDR1 SEHNR, CDR2 FQNEAQ (reference sequence). The CDR3 consists of 17 residues. The CDR3 sequence: CASSPGGGLAMSDTQYF. DNA of the CDR3: TGTGCCAGCAGTCCAGGGGGAGGGCTAGCGATGTCCGATACGCAGTATTTT.

In nucleotides, the CDR3 is TGTGCCAGCAGTGATCAACCAGGTTTATGGGATTCACCCCTCCACTTT. Amino acids: CASSDQPGLWDSPLHF. The J gene is TRBJ1-6, the V gene TRBV6-1, with D unresolved. Germline assignment: CDR1 MNHNS and CDR2 SASEGT. V was trimmed by 3 bases and J by 8 bases, leaving 17 bases between them. The CDR3 has 16 residues.

The rearrangement uses TRBV6-4 and TRBJ2-3; D might be TRBD1 or TRBD2, each matching 6 bases. Germline V gene data show CDR1 as MRHNA and CDR2 as SNTAGT. The CDR3 contains 17 residues. With 5 bases removed from V and 1 base from J, the gap between germline ends came to 19 bases. CDR3 protein: CASSPSTRGQGTDTQYF. Written as DNA, the CDR3 is TGTGCCAGCAGTCCCTCGACTCGGGGGCAGGGCACAGATACGCAGTATTTT.